This is a list of T cell receptor beta chains from one sample in a study of resident and recirculating memory T cells in vitiligo. Measured with immunoSEQ multiplex PCR; TCRdb has only the in-frame clones, and not every one. The sample includes 70,000 to 95,000 clones, approximately 90% seen only once; the top ten take approximately 4.7%. Sample: blood. The receptors were gathered from a male donor with vitiligo. CDR3s include the opening cysteine and the closing phenylalanine or tryptophan. D genes are given only for firm matches. Only some rows state a clone size, as once, few, many or a class for expanded clones.

j_call | v_call | clone_size | d_call | cdr3_nt | cdr3_aa
TRBJ1-1 | TRBV7-9 | - | TRBD1 | TGTGCCAGCAGCTTAGGGGACAGGGGCAACATGAACACTGAAGCTTTCTTT | CASSLGDRGNMNTEAFF
TRBJ1-1 | TRBV18 | - | TRBD1 | TGTGCCAGCTCACCGTCTCCGGGACAGGGGGCTGGCACTGAAGCTTTCTTT | CASSPSPGQGAGTEAFF
TRBJ2-1 | TRBV2 | - | - | TGTGCCAGCAGCGCGGGTCGGGGCTACAATGAGCAGTTCTTC | CASSAGRGYNEQFF
TRBJ1-1 | TRBV15 | - | - | TGTGCCACCAGCAGAGATCGGCAGGGCGTCACTGAAGCTTTCTTT | CATSRDRQGVTEAFF
TRBJ2-7 | TRBV27 | - | - | TGTGCCAGCAGTTTTGGGCAGGGGATATACGAGCAGTACTTC | CASSFGQGIYEQYF
TRBJ2-5 | TRBV7-2 | - | TRBD1 | TGTGCCAGCAGCCTGGACAGGGAAGAGACCCAGTACTTC | CASSLDREETQYF
TRBJ1-1 | TRBV27 | - | - | TGTGCCAGCAGTGCCCGGGGTCACATGAACACTGAAGCTTTCTTT | CASSARGHMNTEAFF
TRBJ2-7 | TRBV10-3 | - | TRBD2 | TGTGCCATCAGTGGGAAGCGGGAGAGTGACGAGCAGTACTTC | CAISGKRESDEQYF
TRBJ2-1 | TRBV7-7 | once | TRBD2 | TGTGCCAGCAGCTCCCAGCGGGAGAACAATGAGCAGTTCTTC | CASSSQRENNEQFF
TRBJ1-5 | TRBV4-3 | - | - | TGCGCCAGCAGCCCGAACCCGTGGCCAGACAATCAGCCCCAGCATTTT | CASSPNPWPDNQPQHF
TRBJ1-5 | TRBV19 | once | TRBD1 | TGTGCCAGTAGTGCGGGACAGGGATTTCAGCCCCAGCATTTT | CASSAGQGFQPQHF
TRBJ2-1 | TRBV9 | - | TRBD2 | TGTGCCAGCAGCGTTAGCGGGAGAAGCTCGGGTGAGCAGTTCTTC | CASSVSGRSSGEQFF
TRBJ2-2 | TRBV10-3 | once | - | TGTGCCATCAGTGAGCCACCCCCCGCGGGTGCGAACACCGGGGAGCTGTTTTTT | CAISEPPPAGANTGELFF
TRBJ2-1 | TRBV15 | - | TRBD2 | TGTGCCACCAGCAGTGACGCGGGAGGGCCGGGGGAGCAGTTCTTC | CATSSDAGGPGEQFF
TRBJ2-5 | TRBV6-7 | - | TRBD1 | TGTGCCAGCAGTCACAGGGGGCGCATGGAGACCCAGTACTTC | CASSHRGRMETQYF
TRBJ2-5 | TRBV5-1 | - | TRBD2 | TGCGCCAGCAGCTTGGGTCGGGTAGCGGGCCAAGAGACCCAGTACTTC | CASSLGRVAGQETQYF
TRBJ1-1 | TRBV2 | - | TRBD1 | TGTGCCAGCAGTCCTCGGGACAGGACCCCGAGGGCTTTCTTT | CASSPRDRTPRAFF
TRBJ1-2 | TRBV6-5 | - | - | TGTGCCAGCCTCAAAGCCCCCGGGGGTGGCTACACCTTC | CASLKAPGGGYTF
TRBJ2-7 | TRBV5-1 | - | - | TGCGCCAGCAGCTTAGACAGGCCTACCTACGAGCAGTACTTC | CASSLDRPTYEQYF